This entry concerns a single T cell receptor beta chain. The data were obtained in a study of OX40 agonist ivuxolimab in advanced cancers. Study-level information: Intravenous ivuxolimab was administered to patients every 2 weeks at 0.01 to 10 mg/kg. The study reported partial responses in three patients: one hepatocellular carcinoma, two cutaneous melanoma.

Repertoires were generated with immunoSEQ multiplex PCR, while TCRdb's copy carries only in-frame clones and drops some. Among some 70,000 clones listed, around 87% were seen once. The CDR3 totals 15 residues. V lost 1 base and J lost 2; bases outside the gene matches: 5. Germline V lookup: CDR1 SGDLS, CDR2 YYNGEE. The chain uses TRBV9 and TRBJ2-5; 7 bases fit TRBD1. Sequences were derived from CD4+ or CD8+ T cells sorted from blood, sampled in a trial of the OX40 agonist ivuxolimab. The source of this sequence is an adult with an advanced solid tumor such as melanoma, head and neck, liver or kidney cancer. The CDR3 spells CASSVTPQGQETQYF. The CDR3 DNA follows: TGTGCCAGCAGCGTAACACCACAGGGGCAAGAGACCCAGTACTTC. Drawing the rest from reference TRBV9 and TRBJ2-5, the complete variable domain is DSGVTQTPKHLITATGQRVTLRCSPRSGDLSVYWYQQSLDQGLQFLIQYYNGEERAKGNILERFSAQQFPDLHSELNLSSLELGDSALYFCASSVTPQGQETQYFGPGTRLLVL.